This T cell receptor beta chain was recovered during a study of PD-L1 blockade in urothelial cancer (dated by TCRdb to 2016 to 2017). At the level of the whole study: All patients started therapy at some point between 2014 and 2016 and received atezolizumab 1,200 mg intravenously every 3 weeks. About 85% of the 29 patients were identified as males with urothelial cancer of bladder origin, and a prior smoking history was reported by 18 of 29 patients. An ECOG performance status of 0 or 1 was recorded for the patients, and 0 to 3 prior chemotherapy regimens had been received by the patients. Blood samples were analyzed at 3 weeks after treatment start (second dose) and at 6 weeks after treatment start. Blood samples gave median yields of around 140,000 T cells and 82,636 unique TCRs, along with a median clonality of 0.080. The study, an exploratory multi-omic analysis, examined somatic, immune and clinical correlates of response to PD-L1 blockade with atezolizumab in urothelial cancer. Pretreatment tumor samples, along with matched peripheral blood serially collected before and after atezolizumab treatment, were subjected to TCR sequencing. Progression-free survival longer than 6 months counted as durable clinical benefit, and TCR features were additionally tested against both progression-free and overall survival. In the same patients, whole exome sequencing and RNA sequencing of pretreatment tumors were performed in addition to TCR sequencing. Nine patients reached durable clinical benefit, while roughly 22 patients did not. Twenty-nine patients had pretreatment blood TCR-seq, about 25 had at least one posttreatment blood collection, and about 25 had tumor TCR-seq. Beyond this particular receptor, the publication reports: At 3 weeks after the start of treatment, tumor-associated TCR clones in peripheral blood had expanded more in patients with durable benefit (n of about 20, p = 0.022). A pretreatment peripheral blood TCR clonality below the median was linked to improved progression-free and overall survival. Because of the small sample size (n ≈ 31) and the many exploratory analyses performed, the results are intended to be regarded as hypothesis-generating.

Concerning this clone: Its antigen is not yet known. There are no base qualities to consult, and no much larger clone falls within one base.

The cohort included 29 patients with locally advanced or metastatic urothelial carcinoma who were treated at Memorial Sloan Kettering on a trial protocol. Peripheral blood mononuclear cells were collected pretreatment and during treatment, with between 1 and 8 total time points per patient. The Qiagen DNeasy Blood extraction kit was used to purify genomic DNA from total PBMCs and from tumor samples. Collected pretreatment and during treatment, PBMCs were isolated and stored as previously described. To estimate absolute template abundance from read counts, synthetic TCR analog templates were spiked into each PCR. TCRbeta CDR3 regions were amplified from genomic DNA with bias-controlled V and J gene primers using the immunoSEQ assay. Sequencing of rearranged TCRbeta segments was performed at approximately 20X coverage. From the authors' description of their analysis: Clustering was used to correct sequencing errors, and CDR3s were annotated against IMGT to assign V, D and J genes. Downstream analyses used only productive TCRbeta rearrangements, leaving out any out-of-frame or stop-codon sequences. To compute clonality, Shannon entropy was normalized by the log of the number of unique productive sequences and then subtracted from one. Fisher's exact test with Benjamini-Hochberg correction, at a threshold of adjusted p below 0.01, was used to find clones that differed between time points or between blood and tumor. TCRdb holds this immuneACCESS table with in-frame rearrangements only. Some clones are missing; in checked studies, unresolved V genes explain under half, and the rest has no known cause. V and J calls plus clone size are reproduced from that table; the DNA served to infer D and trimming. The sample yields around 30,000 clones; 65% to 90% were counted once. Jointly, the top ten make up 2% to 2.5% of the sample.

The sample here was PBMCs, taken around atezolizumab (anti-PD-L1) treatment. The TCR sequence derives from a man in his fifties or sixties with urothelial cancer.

CDR3 protein: CASSLQGNFNEKLFF. The DNA is as follows: TGTGCCAGCTCTCTACAGGGGAACTTTAATGAAAAACTGTTTTTT. The chain is encoded by TRBV18 joined to TRBJ1-4; TRBD1 aligns with 7 central bases. V trim: 6 bases; J trim: 4 bases; unmatched bases: 8. CDR1 KGHSH and CDR2 LQKENI were looked up in the germline V gene. The CDR3 sequence holds 15 residues, the cysteine and phenylalanine included. Only the CDR3 part of the read is kept: 45 bases, read in frame from the first base. With the rest looked up from the reference TRBV18 and TRBJ1-4 genes rather than sequenced, the full variable domain is NAGVMQNPRHLVRRRGQEARLRCSPMKGHSHVYWYRQLPEEGLKFMVYLQKENIIDESGMPKERFSAEFPKEGPSILRIQQVVRGDSAAYFCASSLQGNFNEKLFFGSGTQLSVL.